Described below is a single T cell receptor beta chain sequence and its context. Its specificity is unknown. Trimming shortened V by 0 bases and J by 2 bases, and 10 bases separated the two germline ends. CDR3 length: 14 amino acids. Germline-derived CDR1 and CDR2 are DFQATT and SNEGSKA (reference sequence). TCR beta cDNA libraries had unique molecular identifiers. Once roughly 0.85 to 11 million T cells were used, approximately 520,000 cDNA molecules resulted. TCRdb recomputed calls from the PCR reads with MiXCR, one row per CDR3 protein. The table records about 460,000 distinct CDR3 sequences, around 40% of them present only once. This entry is derived from a study of post-analysis software for immune sequencing data. Across the study: In terms of disease course, relapsing-remitting, secondary progressive and progressive-relapsing multiple sclerosis were included.

Broader study findings: Comparison of patients with controls showed five TRBV segments more frequent in patients, TRBV5-6, TRBV5-1 and TRBV20-1 among them.

This sequence was found in a girl aged 5-17 years with multiple sclerosis. The V gene is TRBV20-1, the J gene TRBJ1-1, with D tentatively TRBD1 (5 bases). Sequencing was done on a sample of blood. In DNA, the CDR3 is TGCAGTGCTAGAGATCTCAGGGATAACACTGAAGCTTTCTTT. Translation: CSARDLRDNTEAFF.